This is a list of T cell receptor beta chains from one sample in a study of cytomegalovirus exposure and HLA in healthy donors. Here immunoSEQ multiplex PCR was the method, and the copy in TCRdb shows in-frame clones only, minus some. The sample lists fewer than 90,000 clones, 94% seen once, with approximately 2% in the top ten. Sequenced: PBMCs. The origin of the receptors is a young woman in good health and CMV-seronegative. The CDR3 runs from the conserved cysteine through the conserved F or W. A D gene is named only where the DNA matches it firmly. Not every row has a clone size; where given, it reads once, few, many or a size class.

NA	NA	TRBJ2-7	13	TRBV12-5	CASGLGQRSEQYF	TGTGCTAGTGGTTTGGGGCAAAGGAGCGAGCAGTACTTC
NA	TRBD1	TRBJ1-3	14	TRBV2	CASMVQGTGNTIYF	TGTGCCAGCATGGTACAGGGGACTGGAAACACCATATATTTT
once	NA	TRBJ1-2	13	TRBV29-1	CSASTRSNYGYTF	TGCAGCGCCTCGACAAGGTCTAACTATGGCTACACCTTC
NA	TRBD1	TRBJ1-2	19	TRBV4-2	CASSQHRKGQGNANYGYTF	TGTGCCAGCAGCCAACACCGCAAAGGACAGGGGAACGCTAACTATGGCTACACCTTC
NA	NA	TRBJ2-2	15	TRBV19	CASSIWGLNTGELFF	TGTGCCAGTAGTATATGGGGGCTTAACACCGGGGAGCTGTTTTTT
NA	TRBD1	TRBJ1-3	15	TRBV6-5	CASSLQGVFGNTIYF	TGTGCCAGCAGTTTGCAGGGGGTATTTGGAAACACCATATATTTT
NA	NA	TRBJ2-2	14	TRBV7-3	CASSSVSGIGELFF	TGTGCCAGCAGCTCCGTTTCGGGGATCGGGGAGCTGTTTTTT
NA	TRBD1	TRBJ1-4	14	TRBV2	CASSKTGGNEKLFF	TGTGCCAGCAGTAAAACAGGGGGTAATGAAAAACTGTTTTTT
NA	TRBD2	TRBJ2-1	19	TRBV5-1	CASSLSPSGRGTSYNEQFF	TGCGCCAGCAGCTTGTCGCCTAGCGGGAGGGGAACATCCTACAATGAGCAGTTCTTC
NA	TRBD1	TRBJ1-5	14	TRBV6-5	CASSQTGDDQPQHF	TGTGCCAGCAGCCAAACAGGGGACGATCAGCCCCAGCATTTT
NA	TRBD1	TRBJ1-5	16	TRBV19	CASSILAGQFDQPQHF	TGTGCCAGTAGTATACTAGCGGGACAGTTCGATCAGCCCCAGCATTTT
NA	NA	TRBJ2-1	13	TRBV19	CASSIGLSKEQFF	TGTGCCAGTAGTATCGGACTAAGTAAGGAGCAGTTCTTC
NA	NA	TRBJ1-1	14	TRBV6-5	CASGDWLGNTEAFF	TGTGCCAGCGGGGACTGGCTGGGGAACACTGAAGCTTTCTTT
NA	TRBD1	TRBJ2-7	14	TRBV5-1	CASSNRGARYEQYF	TGCGCCAGCAGCAACAGGGGGGCCCGCTACGAGCAGTACTTC
NA	TRBD1	TRBJ1-1	15	TRBV6-1	CASSEGEQGAEEAFF	TGTGCCAGCAGTGAAGGGGAACAGGGGGCTGAGGAAGCTTTCTTT
NA	TRBD2	TRBJ2-1	15	TRBV6-5	CASRLAGIGYNEQFF	TGTGCCAGCAGGTTAGCGGGGATAGGCTACAATGAGCAGTTCTTC
few	NA	TRBJ2-1	14	TRBV21-1	CAEQRGASYNEQFF	TGTGCGGAACAGCGGGGGGCGTCGTACAATGAGCAGTTCTTC
NA	NA	TRBJ2-4	16	TRBV28	CASSSGGDLAKNIQYF	TGTGCCAGCAGTTCCGGTGGAGATTTAGCCAAAAACATTCAGTACTTC
NA	NA	TRBJ2-5	15	TRBV19	CASSIDRAGEETQYF	TGTGCCAGTAGTATAGATAGGGCAGGGGAAGAGACCCAGTACTTC
NA	TRBD1	TRBJ1-2	14	TRBV5-6	CASSWTGLVYGYTF	TGTGCCAGCAGCTGGACAGGGTTGGTCTATGGCTACACCTTC
NA	NA	TRBJ1-1	14	TRBV11-2	CASSLSEPNTEAFF	TGTGCCAGCAGCTTATCCGAGCCGAACACTGAAGCTTTCTTT
NA	NA	TRBJ2-3	14	TRBV7-9	CASTPGLSADTQYF	TGTGCCAGCACCCCGGGACTCTCCGCAGATACGCAGTATTTT
NA	NA	TRBJ2-5	16	TRBV6-1	CASSEGRTRTQETQYF	TGTGCCAGCAGTGAGGGGCGGACCCGGACCCAAGAGACCCAGTACTTC
NA	TRBD1	TRBJ1-1	16	TRBV19	CASSRGQGRWNTEAFF	TGTGCCAGTAGTAGGGGACAGGGGAGGTGGAACACTGAAGCTTTCTTT
NA	NA	TRBJ1-3	15	TRBV6-1	CASSVKTDSGNTIYF	TGTGCCAGCAGTGTTAAGACAGACTCTGGAAACACCATATATTTT
NA	TRBD2	TRBJ2-1	17	TRBV5-1	CASSLPLSGGANNEQFF	TGCGCCAGCAGCTTGCCCCTTAGCGGGGGAGCAAACAATGAGCAGTTCTTC
NA	NA	TRBJ1-1	16	TRBV19	CASSMTLTATNTEAFF	TGTGCCAGTAGTATGACCCTGACAGCGACGAACACTGAAGCTTTCTTT
NA	TRBD1	TRBJ2-3	15	TRBV18	CASSPPGQWGDTQYF	TGTGCCAGCTCACCACCGGGACAGTGGGGGGATACGCAGTATTTT
few	TRBD1	TRBJ2-1	14	TRBV5-1	CASSQTGGYNEQFF	TGCGCCAGCAGCCAGACAGGGGGTTACAATGAGCAGTTCTTC
NA	TRBD1	TRBJ1-1	15	TRBV27	CASSRVFDRGAEAFF	TGTGCCAGCAGTAGGGTTTTTGACAGGGGAGCTGAAGCTTTCTTT
NA	NA	TRBJ1-2	12	TRBV19	CASSTNNYGYTF	TGTGCCAGTAGTACAAATAACTATGGCTACACCTTC
once	TRBD1	TRBJ2-7	15	TRBV29-1	CSVEGMTGGTYEQYF	TGCAGCGTTGAAGGCATGACAGGGGGGACCTACGAGCAGTACTTC
NA	NA	TRBJ2-5	14	TRBV10-3	CAISELGHQETQYF	TGTGCCATCAGTGAGTTGGGCCATCAAGAGACCCAGTACTTC
NA	NA	TRBJ1-1	15	TRBV5-4	CASSLGGGMNTEAFF	TGTGCCAGCAGCTTGGGAGGGGGAATGAACACTGAAGCTTTCTTT
NA	TRBD1	TRBJ2-7	14	TRBV2	CASTRDRSSYEQYF	TGTGCCAGCACCCGGGACAGGAGCTCCTACGAGCAGTACTTC
NA	NA	TRBJ2-3	13	TRBV28	CASSLLSSDTQYF	TGTGCCAGCAGTCTCCTGAGTTCGGATACGCAGTATTTT
NA	TRBD2	TRBJ2-3	15	TRBV18	CASSGGLAGSDTQYF	TGTGCCAGCTCAGGTGGACTAGCTGGATCAGATACGCAGTATTTT
NA	TRBD2	TRBJ2-3	16	TRBV5-6	CASSPPGGLITDTQYF	TGTGCCAGCAGCCCTCCGGGAGGGTTGATTACAGATACGCAGTATTTT
NA	TRBD1	TRBJ2-7	14	TRBV18	CASSGQGGDGEQYF	TGTGCCAGCTCCGGACAGGGGGGGGACGGTGAGCAGTACTTC
NA	NA	TRBJ1-4	13	TRBV11-3	CASSSPGQEKLFF	TGTGCCAGCAGCTCCCCCGGACAGGAAAAACTGTTTTTT
NA	NA	TRBJ2-2	13	TRBV2	CASSVNSGGELFF	TGTGCCAGCAGTGTTAACTCGGGCGGGGAGCTGTTTTTT
NA	TRBD1	TRBJ2-1	16	TRBV9	CASSPPPGQGYNEQFF	TGTGCCAGCAGCCCCCCTCCGGGACAGGGTTACAATGAGCAGTTCTTC
NA	NA	TRBJ1-2	12	TRBV28	CASSPYRSSYTF	TGTGCCAGCAGTCCCTACAGGTCTAGTTACACCTTC
NA	NA	TRBJ1-4	13	TRBV5-5	CASSSLPGGGLFF	TGTGCCAGCAGCAGCCTCCCGGGGGGTGGCCTGTTTTTT
once	NA	TRBJ1-1	16	TRBV2	CASSEAGGLSNTEAFF	TGTGCCAGCAGTGAAGCGGGAGGACTTTCGAACACTGAAGCTTTCTTT
NA	NA	TRBJ1-1	16	TRBV5-1	CASSLDRQGLGTEAFF	TGCGCCAGCAGCTTGGATAGGCAGGGGTTAGGCACTGAAGCTTTCTTT
once	TRBD1	TRBJ1-2	13	TRBV7-6	CASSPGTVYGYTF	TGTGCCAGCAGCCCTGGGACAGTCTATGGCTACACCTTC
NA	NA	TRBJ2-3	14	TRBV29-1	CSVESGQLTDTQYF	TGCAGCGTTGAATCAGGACAGCTCACAGATACGCAGTATTTT
NA	TRBD2	TRBJ2-7	16	TRBV28	CASRPSWGRENYEQYF	TGTGCCAGCAGACCATCGTGGGGGAGGGAAAACTACGAGCAGTACTTC
NA	TRBD2	TRBJ2-1	15	TRBV10-1	CASSGVSGAYNEQFF	TGCGCCAGCAGTGGGGTTAGCGGGGCCTACAATGAGCAGTTCTTC
once	NA	TRBJ1-5	12	TRBV27	CASSNRDQPQHF	TGTGCCAGCAGTAACAGGGATCAGCCCCAGCATTTT
NA	NA	TRBJ1-5	13	TRBV19	CASSDRRNQPQHF	TGTGCCAGTAGTGACAGAAGAAATCAGCCCCAGCATTTT
NA	TRBD1	TRBJ1-1	16	TRBV7-9	CASSQEAGQGNTEAFF	TGTGCCAGCAGCCAAGAAGCTGGACAGGGAAACACTGAAGCTTTCTTT
few	TRBD1	TRBJ2-1	13	TRBV6-1	CASSDSDRGQQFF	TGTGCCAGCAGTGACTCGGACAGGGGCCAGCAGTTCTTC
NA	TRBD2	TRBJ2-7	15	TRBV6-5	CASSYAGTSGYEQYF	TGTGCCAGCAGTTACGCAGGGACTAGCGGATACGAGCAGTACTTC
once	TRBD1	TRBJ2-5	14	TRBV6-1	CASRSQGIGETQYF	TGTGCCAGCAGATCACAGGGGATAGGGGAGACCCAGTACTTC
NA	TRBD1	TRBJ2-3	21	TRBV19	CASSIMYRLKPGQGSPDTQYF	TGTGCCAGTAGTATAATGTACCGGCTAAAACCGGGACAGGGGAGCCCAGATACGCAGTATTTT
NA	NA	TRBJ1-2	10	TRBV2	CASSEGENTF	TGTGCCAGCAGTGAAGGAGAAAACACCTTC
NA	NA	TRBJ1-1	17	TRBV2	CASSEWTWTDQNTEAFF	TGTGCCAGCAGTGAATGGACCTGGACAGACCAGAACACTGAAGCTTTCTTT
NA	TRBD2	TRBJ2-1	18	TRBV5-1	CASSLFVGTSGRASEQFF	TGCGCCAGCAGCCTCTTCGTCGGGACTAGCGGGAGGGCAAGTGAGCAGTTCTTC